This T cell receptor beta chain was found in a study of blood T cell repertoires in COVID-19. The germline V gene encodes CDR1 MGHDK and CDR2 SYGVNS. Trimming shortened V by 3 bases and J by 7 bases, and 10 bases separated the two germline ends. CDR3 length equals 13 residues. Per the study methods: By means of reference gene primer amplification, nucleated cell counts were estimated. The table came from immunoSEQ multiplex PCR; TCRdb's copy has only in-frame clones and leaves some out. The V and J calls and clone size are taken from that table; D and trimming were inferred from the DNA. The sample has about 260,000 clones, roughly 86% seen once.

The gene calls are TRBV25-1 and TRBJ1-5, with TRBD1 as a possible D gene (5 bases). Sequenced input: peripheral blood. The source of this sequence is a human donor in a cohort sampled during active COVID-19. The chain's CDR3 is CASSEGGRQPQHF. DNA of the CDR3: TGTGCCAGCAGTGAGGGGGGACGACAGCCCCAGCATTTT.